This T cell receptor (beta chain) was captured by sequencing in a study of shared clonotypes between healthy human individuals. Repertoires were generated with immunoSEQ multiplex PCR, while TCRdb's copy carries only in-frame clones and drops some. The table shows around 2,000,000 clones, with about 95% occurring only once. CD45RO-negative cells were positively selected for CCR7, leaving out terminally differentiated effector memory CD45RA+ cells. The CDR3 has 13 residues. Germline values: CDR1 SGHRS, CDR2 YFSETQ. Trimming pared 4 bases from V and 1 base from J, leaving 8 bases between. V gene TRBV5-1 combines with J gene TRBJ1-1; D is ambiguous. The source is a man younger than 30 in good health. Sequencing input: naive CD8+ T cells sorted from blood. The CDR3 DNA sequence: TGCGCCAGCAGCCCCAGCCCGAACACTGAAGCTTTCTTT. This translates into CASSPSPNTEAFF.